A selection of T cell receptor beta chains follows, all from one sample in a study of blood T cell repertoires in COVID-19. Measured with immunoSEQ multiplex PCR; TCRdb has only the in-frame clones, and not every one. Among over 75,000 clones listed, approximately 85% were seen once. The sample was peripheral blood. The origin of the receptors is a human donor in a cohort sampled during active COVID-19. The CDR3 runs from the conserved cysteine through the conserved F or W. The D gene is left open where the match is weak. Rows give clone size only sometimes, using once, few, many, or a class for an expanded clone.

v_call,d_call,clone_size,j_call,cdr3_aa,cdr3_nt
TRBV4-1,TRBD1,-,TRBJ2-2,CASSQPRTGGTNTGELFF,TGCGCCAGCAGCCAACCCAGAACAGGGGGAACGAACACCGGGGAGCTGTTTTTT
TRBV27,-,-,TRBJ1-5,CASRRGSSDQPQHF,TGTGCCAGCAGGAGAGGAAGTTCCGATCAGCCCCAGCATTTT
TRBV20-1,TRBD1,-,TRBJ2-1,CSASTGTVYNEQFF,TGCAGTGCTAGTACCGGGACAGTCTACAATGAGCAGTTCTTC
TRBV4-3,TRBD2,-,TRBJ2-7,CASSQAAGEIYEQYF,TGCGCCAGCAGCCAAGCCGCGGGAGAGATCTACGAGCAGTACTTC
TRBV11-2,-,-,TRBJ2-5,CASSLPGRQETQYF,TGTGCCAGCAGCTTACCAGGGAGGCAAGAGACCCAGTACTTC
TRBV6-5,TRBD2,once,TRBJ2-7,CASSYSGDTYEQYF,TGTGCCAGCAGTTACAGCGGGGATACCTACGAGCAGTACTTC
TRBV19,TRBD2,once,TRBJ2-1,CASSAGGGRNEQFF,TGTGCCAGTAGTGCGGGAGGCGGCCGCAATGAGCAGTTCTTC
TRBV5-1,TRBD2,few,TRBJ2-1,CASSFSSGGRNEQFF,TGCGCCAGCAGCTTTTCTAGCGGGGGCAGGAATGAGCAGTTCTTC
TRBV5-4,-,-,TRBJ1-1,CASLLRGATEAFF,TGTGCCAGCCTTCTCCGGGGGGCCACTGAAGCTTTCTTT
TRBV21-1,-,-,TRBJ2-1,CASSKVEGDNEQFF,TGTGCCAGCAGCAAAGTTGAAGGGGACAATGAGCAGTTCTTC
TRBV5-1,-,once,TRBJ1-3,CASSSGGPSSGNTIYF,TGCGCCAGCAGCTCGGGGGGGCCAAGCTCTGGAAACACCATATATTTT
TRBV15,TRBD1,-,TRBJ1-1,CATSVGQGGTEAFF,TGTGCCACCAGCGTTGGACAGGGAGGAACTGAAGCTTTCTTT
TRBV7-9,TRBD2,-,TRBJ2-1,CASSWVLAGAYNEQFF,TGTGCCAGCAGCTGGGTTCTAGCGGGGGCTTACAATGAGCAGTTCTTC
TRBV2,-,-,TRBJ2-3,CASSPLDSSTDTQYF,TGTGCCAGCAGCCCACTCGATTCTAGCACAGATACGCAGTATTTT
TRBV29-1,-,-,TRBJ1-1,CSVEANTEAFF,TGCAGCGTTGAAGCTAACACTGAAGCTTTCTTT
TRBV10-1,TRBD2,-,TRBJ2-1,CASSGTSGGYNEQFF,TGCGCCAGCAGTGGGACTAGCGGGGGGTACAATGAGCAGTTCTTC
TRBV3-1/TRBV3-2,-,-,TRBJ2-3,CASSQLRNTQYF,TGTGCCAGCAGCCAATTGCGGAATACGCAGTATTTT
TRBV9,TRBD2,-,TRBJ2-1,CASSVAGLDYNEQFF,TGTGCCAGCAGCGTAGCGGGACTAGACTACAATGAGCAGTTCTTC
TRBV7-8,-,few,TRBJ2-3,CASSLFRDADTQYF,TGTGCCAGCAGCTTATTCAGGGATGCAGATACGCAGTATTTT
TRBV11-2,TRBD1,-,TRBJ2-5,CASSLGTGATAWTQYF,TGTGCCAGCAGCTTAGGGACAGGGGCCACCGCTTGGACCCAGTACTTC
TRBV14,-,-,TRBJ2-7,CASSQYDYQYF,TGTGCCAGCAGCCAATACGACTACCAGTACTTC
TRBV3-1/TRBV3-2,-,once,TRBJ1-6,CASSQGPRSPLHF,TGTGCCAGCAGCCAAGGGCCGAGGTCACCCCTCCACTTT
TRBV11-1,-,-,TRBJ2-2,CASSLIHGELFF,TGTGCCAGCAGCTTAATACACGGGGAGCTGTTTTTT
TRBV27,-,-,TRBJ1-5,CASSRTGGAEPQHF,TGTGCCAGCAGTCGCACGGGAGGGGCTGAGCCCCAGCATTTT
TRBV6-2/TRBV6-3,-,-,TRBJ2-3,CASSRGTVSTDTQYF,TGTGCCAGCAGTCGGGGGACGGTGAGCACAGATACGCAGTATTTT
TRBV18,-,-,TRBJ1-2,CASSPPGTNYGYTF,TGTGCCAGCTCACCACCTGGGACAAACTATGGCTACACCTTC
TRBV5-1,TRBD1,-,TRBJ2-1,CASSNERTGALSSYNEQFF,TGCGCCAGCAGCAACGAACGGACAGGGGCCTTGAGCTCCTACAATGAGCAGTTCTTC
TRBV5-6,TRBD2,-,TRBJ2-3,CASSFQTSGSLDTQYF,TGTGCCAGCAGCTTCCAGACTAGCGGGAGTTTGGATACGCAGTATTTT
TRBV6-6,TRBD2,-,TRBJ2-2,CASSHGLAGGRNTGELFF,TGTGCCAGCAGTCACGGACTAGCGGGGGGCCGAAACACCGGGGAGCTGTTTTTT
TRBV12-3/TRBV12-4,-,-,TRBJ2-5,CASSLRETQYF,TGTGCCAGCAGTTTGAGAGAGACCCAGTACTTC
TRBV10-3,TRBD1,-,TRBJ2-7,CAISGDRAEQYF,TGTGCCATCAGTGGAGACAGGGCCGAGCAGTACTTC
TRBV18,-,-,TRBJ1-3,CASSPTVPSAGNTIYF,TGTGCCAGCTCACCAACGGTGCCTTCGGCTGGAAACACCATATATTTT
TRBV7-9,-,-,TRBJ2-7,CASSWGHEQYF,TGTGCCAGCAGCTGGGGCCACGAGCAGTACTTC
TRBV9,-,-,TRBJ2-1,CASSPLGGSYNEQFF,TGTGCCAGCAGCCCCCTCGGCGGGTCCTACAATGAGCAGTTCTTC
TRBV5-4,TRBD1,once,TRBJ2-7,CASSPGQNYEQYF,TGTGCCAGCAGCCCGGGACAGAACTACGAGCAGTACTTC
TRBV7-9,TRBD1,few,TRBJ1-1,CASSFLGQANTEAFF,TGTGCCAGCAGCTTTTTGGGACAGGCGAACACTGAAGCTTTCTTT
TRBV10-2,TRBD1,-,TRBJ1-2,CASSESRQGFGYTF,TGCGCCAGCAGTGAGTCCCGACAGGGCTTCGGCTACACCTTC
TRBV7-6,TRBD2,-,TRBJ2-5,CASSLAPFAGVQETQYF,TGTGCCAGCAGCTTAGCTCCGTTTGCGGGGGTCCAAGAGACCCAGTACTTC
TRBV12-2,-,-,TRBJ1-1,CASRLGGKEQKNTEAFF,TGTGCAAGTCGCTTAGGAGGGAAGGAACAGAAGAACACTGAAGCTTTCTTT
TRBV9,-,-,TRBJ1-1,CASSFGDYTEAFF,TGTGCCAGCAGCTTCGGGGATTACACTGAAGCTTTCTTT
TRBV10-3,TRBD2,-,TRBJ2-7,CAISVRREAINEQYF,TGTGCCATCAGTGTGAGGCGGGAGGCAATCAACGAGCAGTACTTC
TRBV24-1,TRBD1,-,TRBJ1-1,CATRATGLNTEAFF,TGTGCCACCAGGGCGACAGGGCTGAACACTGAAGCTTTCTTT